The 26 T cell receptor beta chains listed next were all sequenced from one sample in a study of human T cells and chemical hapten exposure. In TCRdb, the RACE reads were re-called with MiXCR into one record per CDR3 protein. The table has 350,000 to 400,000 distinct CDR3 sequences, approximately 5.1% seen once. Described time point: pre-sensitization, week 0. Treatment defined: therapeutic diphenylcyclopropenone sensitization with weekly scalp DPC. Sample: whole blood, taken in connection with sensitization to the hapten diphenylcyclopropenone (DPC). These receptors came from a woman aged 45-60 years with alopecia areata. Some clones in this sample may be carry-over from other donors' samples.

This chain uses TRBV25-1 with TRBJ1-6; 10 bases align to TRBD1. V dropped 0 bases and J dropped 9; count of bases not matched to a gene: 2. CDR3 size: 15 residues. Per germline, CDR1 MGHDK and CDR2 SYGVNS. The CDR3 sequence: CASSEYGTGVSPLHF. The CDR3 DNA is TGTGCCAGCAGTGAATACGGGACAGGGGTTTCACCCCTCCACTTT.

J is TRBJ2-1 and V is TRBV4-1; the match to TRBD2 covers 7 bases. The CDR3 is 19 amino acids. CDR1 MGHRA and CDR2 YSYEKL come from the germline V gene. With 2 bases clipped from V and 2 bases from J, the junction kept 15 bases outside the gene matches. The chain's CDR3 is CASSQRSPIAGATYNEQFF. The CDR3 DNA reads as TGCGCCAGCAGCCAACGATCGCCCATCGCGGGAGCAACCTACAATGAGCAGTTCTTC.

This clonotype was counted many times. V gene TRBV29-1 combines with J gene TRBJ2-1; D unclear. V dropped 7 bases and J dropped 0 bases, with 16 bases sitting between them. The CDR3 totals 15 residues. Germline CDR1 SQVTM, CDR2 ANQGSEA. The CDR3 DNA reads TGCAGCGCCGGTGGCGGACCAATCTCCTACAATGAGCAGTTCTTC. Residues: CSAGGGPISYNEQFF.

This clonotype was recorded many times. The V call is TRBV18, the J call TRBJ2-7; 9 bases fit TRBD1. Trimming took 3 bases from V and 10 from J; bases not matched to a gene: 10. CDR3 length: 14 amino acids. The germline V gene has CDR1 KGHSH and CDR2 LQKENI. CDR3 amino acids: CASSPDRRTGVQYF. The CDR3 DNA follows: TGTGCCAGCTCACCCGATCGCAGGACAGGGGTCCAGTACTTC.

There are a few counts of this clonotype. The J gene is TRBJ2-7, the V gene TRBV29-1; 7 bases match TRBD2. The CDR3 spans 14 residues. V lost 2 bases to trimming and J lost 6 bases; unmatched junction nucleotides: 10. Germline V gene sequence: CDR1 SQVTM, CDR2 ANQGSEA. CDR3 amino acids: CSVENLAGRREQYF. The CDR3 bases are TGCAGCGTTGAAAATTTAGCGGGCCGCCGCGAGCAGTACTTC.

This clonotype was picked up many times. This chain's CDR3 is CASSVDGAPGGHTDTQYF. CDR3 DNA: TGTGCCAGCAGCGTAGATGGGGCCCCGGGGGGCCACACAGATACGCAGTATTTT. This chain connects TRBV9 to TRBJ2-3; D is perhaps TRBD2 (7 bases). The V and J ends lost 0 bases and 2 bases respectively, with 19 bases between them. CDR3 size: 18 residues. Germline loops: CDR1 SGDLS, CDR2 YYNGEE.

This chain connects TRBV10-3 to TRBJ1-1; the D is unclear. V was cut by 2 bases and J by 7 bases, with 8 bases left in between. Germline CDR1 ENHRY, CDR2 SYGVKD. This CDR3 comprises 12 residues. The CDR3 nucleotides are TGTGCCATCAGTGAGCTGGGGAATGAAGCTTTCTTT. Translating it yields CAISELGNEAFF.

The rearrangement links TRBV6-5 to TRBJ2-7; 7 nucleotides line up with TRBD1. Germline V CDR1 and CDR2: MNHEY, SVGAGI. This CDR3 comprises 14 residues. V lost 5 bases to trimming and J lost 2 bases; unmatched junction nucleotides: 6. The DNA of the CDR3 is TGTGCCAGCAGTATCGGGACAGTGGCCTACGAGCAGTACTTC. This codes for CASSIGTVAYEQYF.

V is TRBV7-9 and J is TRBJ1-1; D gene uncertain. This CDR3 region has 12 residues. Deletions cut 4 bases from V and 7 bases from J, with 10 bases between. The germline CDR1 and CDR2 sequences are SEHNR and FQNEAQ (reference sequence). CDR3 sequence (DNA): TGTGCCAGCAGCTCCCTGGGGAATGAAGCTTTCTTT. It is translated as CASSSLGNEAFF.

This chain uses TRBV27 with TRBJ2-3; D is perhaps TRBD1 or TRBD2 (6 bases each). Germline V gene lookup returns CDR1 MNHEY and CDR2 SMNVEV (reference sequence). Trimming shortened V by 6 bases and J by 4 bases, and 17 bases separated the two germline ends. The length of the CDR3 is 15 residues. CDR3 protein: CASSYGGRLADTQYF. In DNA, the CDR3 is TGTGCCAGCAGCTACGGGGGCCGTTTGGCAGATACGCAGTATTTT.

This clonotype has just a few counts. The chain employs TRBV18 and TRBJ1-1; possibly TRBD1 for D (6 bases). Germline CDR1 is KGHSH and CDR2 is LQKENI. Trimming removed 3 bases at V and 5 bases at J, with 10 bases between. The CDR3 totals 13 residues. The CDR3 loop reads CASSPPGQTEAFF. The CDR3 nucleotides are TGTGCCAGCTCACCCCCCGGACAGACTGAAGCTTTCTTT.

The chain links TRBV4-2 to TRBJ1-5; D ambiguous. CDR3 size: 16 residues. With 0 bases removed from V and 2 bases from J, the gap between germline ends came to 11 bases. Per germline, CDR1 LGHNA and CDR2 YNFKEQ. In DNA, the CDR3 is TGTGCCAGCAGCCAAGAGGGGAGGTCCGGCAATCAGCCCCAGCATTTT. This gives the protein CASSQEGRSGNQPQHF.

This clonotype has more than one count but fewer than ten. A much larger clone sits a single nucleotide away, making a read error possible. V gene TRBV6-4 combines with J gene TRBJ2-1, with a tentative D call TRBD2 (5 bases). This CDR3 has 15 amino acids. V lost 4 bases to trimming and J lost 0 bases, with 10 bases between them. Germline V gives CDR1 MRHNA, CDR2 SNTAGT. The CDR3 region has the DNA TGTGCCAGCAGTGCGGACGGGAACTCCTACAATGAGCAGTTCTTC. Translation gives CASSADGNSYNEQFF.

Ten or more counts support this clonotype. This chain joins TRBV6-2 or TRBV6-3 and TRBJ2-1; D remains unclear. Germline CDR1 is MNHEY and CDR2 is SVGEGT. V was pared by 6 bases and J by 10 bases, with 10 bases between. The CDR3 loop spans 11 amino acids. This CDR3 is CASSTLWEQFF. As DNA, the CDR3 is TGTGCCAGCAGCACGCTTTGGGAGCAGTTCTTC.

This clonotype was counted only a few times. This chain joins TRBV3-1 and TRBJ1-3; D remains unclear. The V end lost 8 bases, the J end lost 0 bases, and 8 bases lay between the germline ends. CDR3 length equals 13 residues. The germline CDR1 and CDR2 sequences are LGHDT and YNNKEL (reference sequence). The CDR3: CASGVRSGNTIYF. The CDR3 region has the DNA TGTGCCAGCGGGGTCCGCTCTGGAAACACCATATATTTT.

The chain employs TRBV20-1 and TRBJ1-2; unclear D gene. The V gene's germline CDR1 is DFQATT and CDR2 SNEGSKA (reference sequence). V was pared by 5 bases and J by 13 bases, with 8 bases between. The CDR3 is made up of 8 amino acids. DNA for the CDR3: TGCAGTGCTGGAGTCGTCACCTTC. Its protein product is CSAGVVTF.

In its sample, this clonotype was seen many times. The CDR3 sequence: CSVLLPMRDTQYF. The CDR3 nucleotides are TGCAGCGTTTTACTCCCGATGAGAGATACGCAGTATTTT. The chain joins TRBV29-1 to TRBJ2-3; the D is unclear. In germline, CDR1 is SQVTM, CDR2 ANQGSEA. V was clipped by 5 bases and J by 5 bases, with 14 bases between them. This CDR3 comprises 13 residues.

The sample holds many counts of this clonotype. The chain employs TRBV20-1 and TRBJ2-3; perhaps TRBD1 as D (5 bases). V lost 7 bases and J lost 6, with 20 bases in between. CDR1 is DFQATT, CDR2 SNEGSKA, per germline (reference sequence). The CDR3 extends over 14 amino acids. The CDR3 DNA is TGCAGTGTCCGAAAAGGGGATCACCCGGATACGCAGTATTTT. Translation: CSVRKGDHPDTQYF.

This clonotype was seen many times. The CDR3 protein is CASSLARGEDTQYF. The CDR3 DNA reads as TGTGCCAGCAGCTTAGCGCGGGGGGAGGATACGCAGTATTTT. This chain uses TRBV7-8 with TRBJ2-3; 8 bases map to TRBD2. The CDR3 loop spans 14 amino acids. After removal of 0 bases from V and 6 bases from J, the junction contained 2 bases not matched to a gene. Germline V gene lookup returns CDR1 SGHVS and CDR2 FQNEAQ.

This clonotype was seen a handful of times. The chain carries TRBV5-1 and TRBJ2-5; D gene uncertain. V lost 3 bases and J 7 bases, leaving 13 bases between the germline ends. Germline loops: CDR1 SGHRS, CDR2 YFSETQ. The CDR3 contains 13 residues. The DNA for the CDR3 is TGCGCCAGCAGCTGGCCGCAAGACGGGACCCAGTACTTC. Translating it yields CASSWPQDGTQYF.

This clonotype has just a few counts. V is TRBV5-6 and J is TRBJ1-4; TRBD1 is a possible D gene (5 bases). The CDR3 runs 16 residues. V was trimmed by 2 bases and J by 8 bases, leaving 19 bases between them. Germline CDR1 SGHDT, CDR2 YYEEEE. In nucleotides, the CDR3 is TGTGCCAGCAGCTTAGACTCGACCGACAGTGGAGAAAAACTGTTTTTT. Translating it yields CASSLDSTDSGEKLFF.

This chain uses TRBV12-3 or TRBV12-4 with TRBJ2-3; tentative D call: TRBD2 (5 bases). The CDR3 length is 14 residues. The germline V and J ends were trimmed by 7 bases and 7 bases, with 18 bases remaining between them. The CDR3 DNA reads TGTGCCAGCACCCCCCCCGGGATACCTAATACGCAGTATTTT. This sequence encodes CASTPPGIPNTQYF.

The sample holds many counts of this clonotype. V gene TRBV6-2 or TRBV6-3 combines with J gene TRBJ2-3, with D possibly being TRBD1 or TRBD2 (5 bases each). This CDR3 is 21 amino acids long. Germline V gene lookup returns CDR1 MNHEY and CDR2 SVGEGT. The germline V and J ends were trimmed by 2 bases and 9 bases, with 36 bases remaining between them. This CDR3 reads CASSYPLRRAGRGEYGDTQYF. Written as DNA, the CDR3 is TGTGCCAGCAGTTACCCCTTACGCCGCGCCGGACGAGGGGAGTATGGGGACACGCAGTATTTT.

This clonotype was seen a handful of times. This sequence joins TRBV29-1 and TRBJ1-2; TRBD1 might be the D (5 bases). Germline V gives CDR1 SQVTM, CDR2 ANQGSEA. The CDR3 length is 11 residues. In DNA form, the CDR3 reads TGCAACCTGCTAGGGGTTCATGGCTACACCTTC. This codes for CNLLGVHGYTF. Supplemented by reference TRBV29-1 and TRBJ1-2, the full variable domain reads SAVISQKPSRDICQRGTSLTIQCQVDSQVTMMFWYRQQPGQSLTLIATANQGSEATYESGFVIDKFPISRPNLTFSTLTVSNMSPEDSSIYLCNLLGVHGYTFGSGTRLTVV.

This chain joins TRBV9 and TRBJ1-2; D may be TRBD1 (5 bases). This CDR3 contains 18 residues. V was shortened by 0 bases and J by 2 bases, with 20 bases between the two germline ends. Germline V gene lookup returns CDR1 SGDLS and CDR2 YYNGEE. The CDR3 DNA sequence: TGTGCCAGCAGCGTAGGGGGCCTGGGGGACTTCTTCAACTATGGCTACACCTTC. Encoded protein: CASSVGGLGDFFNYGYTF.

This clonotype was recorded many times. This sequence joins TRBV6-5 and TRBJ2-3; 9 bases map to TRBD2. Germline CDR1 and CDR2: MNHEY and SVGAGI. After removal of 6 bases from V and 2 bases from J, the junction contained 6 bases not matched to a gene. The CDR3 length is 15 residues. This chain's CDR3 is CASSWGGLATDTQYF. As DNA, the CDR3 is TGTGCCAGCAGCTGGGGGGGACTAGCCACAGATACGCAGTATTTT.